This T cell receptor (beta chain) appears in the sequencing data of a study of read filtering for tumor transcriptome and immune sequencing. On the study more broadly: IR-seq gave about 4.05 to 11 million TCR reads per sample; RNA-seq gave roughly 75 to 1,400.

This clonotype has ten or more counts. What it binds is unknown. Bone marrow was sampled from every patient at the time of active disease. Molecular barcoded adaptors covering alpha/delta and beta/gamma chains were used on 400 ng RNA. TCRdb re-called the reads with MiXCR, one entry per CDR3 protein. The table lists almost 40,000 distinct CDR3 sequences, 14% of them singletons. The CDR3 consists of 15 residues. The V gene's germline CDR1 is SGHTA and CDR2 FQGNSA. Trimming stripped 5 bases from V and 8 bases from J, with 21 bases between. General study points: The CD138-negative fraction was mixed bone marrow immune cells, not pure T cells. Compared with RNA-seq, IR-seq gave much higher clonotype depth and reliability.

The chain joins TRBV7-2 to TRBJ1-2; the D is unclear. The TCR was taken from a donor at least 40 years old with multiple myeloma. Sequenced: a population of CD138-negative cells sorted from bone marrow. The CDR3: CASSQELDGGGGYTF. CDR3 nucleotides: TGTGCCAGCAGCCAAGAACTCGACGGCGGCGGGGGCTACACCTTC. Supplemented by reference TRBV7-2 and TRBJ1-2, the full variable domain reads GAGVSQSPSNKVTEKGKDVELRCDPISGHTALYWYRQSLGQGLEFLIYFQGNSAPDKSGLPSDRFSAERTGGSVSTLTIQRTQQEDSAVYLCASSQELDGGGGYTFGSGTRLTVV.